The 27 T cell receptor beta chains reported below all come from one sample, sequenced in a study of blood T cells in healthy people across ages. Through a sample-barcoded 5' primer and a J-beta primer mix, a second PCR was run for about 6 to 11 cycles. MiXCR, applied by TCRdb to the 5' RACE reads, yields one record per CDR3 protein. The data show around 1,500,000 distinct CDR3 sequences, roughly 27% seen once. Sequenced input: blood. Source of these receptors: a woman aged 30 to 39 in good health.

The chain is built from TRBV20-1 and TRBJ2-2; 7 bases match TRBD2. The V gene end was trimmed by 0 bases and the J gene end by 6 bases; junction bases not matched to a gene: 10. The CDR3 consists of 16 residues. Germline lookup yields CDR1 DFQATT and CDR2 SNEGSKA (reference sequence). CDR3 in amino acids: CSARDRGERSSGELFF. CDR3 bases: TGCAGTGCTAGAGATCGGGGGGAGAGGTCGTCCGGGGAGCTGTTTTTT.

About this clonotype: Lacking the conserved final phenylalanine or tryptophan, this CDR3 likely reflects a read error. This rearrangement joins TRBV5-6 to TRBJ1-5; D is unclear. CDR1 is SGHDT, CDR2 YYEEEE, per germline. The CDR3 has 15 residues. The V end was cut by 0 bases, the J end by 2 bases, with 9 bases between. The CDR3 region has the DNA TGTGCCAGCAGCTTGGGGGGTTACGGCAATCAGCCCCAGCATGTT. Its protein is CASSLGGYGNQPQHV.

This clonotype was detected many times. The chain couples TRBV27 to TRBJ2-2; tentative D call: TRBD2 (5 bases). Trimming left V 5 bases short and J 7 bases short, with 11 bases between. CDR3 length equals 13 residues. Germline loops: CDR1 MNHEY, CDR2 SMNVEV (reference sequence). CDR3 protein: CASSLGVVGELFF. In nucleotides, the CDR3 is TGTGCCAGCAGTCTCGGGGTCGTCGGGGAGCTGTTTTTT.

This clonotype was seen ten or more times. The chain joins TRBV6-5 to TRBJ2-1, with D possibly TRBD1 on 6 matching bases. The CDR3 has 14 amino acids. V was shortened by 6 bases and J by 4 bases, with 13 bases between the two germline ends. Germline V lookup: CDR1 MNHEY, CDR2 SVGAGI. CDR3 in amino acids: CASRRGQMYNEQFF. CDR3 nucleotides: TGTGCCAGCAGAAGAGGACAGATGTACAATGAGCAGTTCTTC.

This clonotype was seen more than once but under ten times. The CDR3 spells CASSSGGSGDQPQHF. CDR3 bases: TGTGCCAGCAGTTCGGGAGGGTCTGGAGATCAGCCCCAGCATTTT. The V gene is TRBV27, the J gene TRBJ1-5; D is uncertain. Germline V lookup: CDR1 MNHEY, CDR2 SMNVEV (reference sequence). This CDR3 contains 15 residues. V lost 4 bases and J lost 5, with 15 bases in between.

A remark on this clonotype: A much bigger clone sits one base away, suggesting this may be a read error. The chain recombines TRBV4-1 with TRBJ2-7, with D perhaps TRBD2 (5 bases). The CDR3 covers 15 residues. Germline V lookup: CDR1 MGHRA, CDR2 YSYEKL. V was clipped by 4 bases and J by 0 bases, with 13 bases between them. CDR3 coding DNA: TGCGCCAGCAGCCTAGAGCTAGCTTCCTCCTACGAGCAGTACTTC. This encodes CASSLELASSYEQYF.

This clonotype was recorded many times. The genes are TRBV7-2 and TRBJ1-4, with D hard to call. V gave up 1 base and J gave up 7 bases, with 4 bases separating them. From germline, CDR1 is SGHTA and CDR2 FQGNSA. The CDR3 extends over 12 amino acids. CDR3 DNA sequence: TGTGCCAGCAGCTTAGAGGCTGAAAAACTGTTTTTT. Protein sequence: CASSLEAEKLFF.

This clonotype was found a few times. Here the CDR3 DNA reads TGTGCCAGCAGTGTAACCGGGCCGTACAATGAGCAGTTCTTC. Amino acids: CASSVTGPYNEQFF. The rearrangement uses TRBV27 and TRBJ2-1; D is undetermined. V lost 5 bases, J lost 4 bases, and 12 bases lay in between. The CDR3 runs 14 residues. The germline V gene has CDR1 MNHEY and CDR2 SMNVEV (reference sequence).

This clonotype was observed a handful of times. The CDR3 is CASSLPPNPEAFF. Written as DNA, the CDR3 is TGTGCCAGCAGTCTCCCCCCAAATCCGGAAGCTTTCTTT. V gene TRBV12-3 or TRBV12-4 combines with J gene TRBJ1-1; D is uncertain. The V end lost 5 bases, the J end lost 8 bases, and 15 bases lay between the germline ends. There are 13 residues in the CDR3.

V is TRBV7-9 and J is TRBJ2-3; weak D call: TRBD2 (6 bases). The CDR3 totals 15 residues. V was clipped by 4 bases and J by 4 bases, with 15 bases between them. Germline lookup yields CDR1 SEHNR and CDR2 FQNEAQ (reference sequence). Written as DNA, the CDR3 is TGTGCCAGCAGCTCGGGGGTCACGCCCTCAGATACGCAGTATTTT. Protein: CASSSGVTPSDTQYF.

This clonotype was counted many times. The V call is TRBV12-3 or TRBV12-4, the J call TRBJ1-2; D is unresolved. CDR3 length equals 14 residues. Trimming pared 5 bases from V and 5 bases from J, leaving 15 bases between. CDR3 residues: CASSPAESAYGYTF. CDR3 nucleotides: TGTGCCAGCAGTCCGGCTGAATCGGCGTATGGCTACACCTTC.

The rearrangement uses TRBV4-1 and TRBJ2-3; 12 bases agree with TRBD2. The trim removed 1 base at V and 9 bases at J, leaving 2 bases unmatched. The CDR3 runs 14 residues. The V gene's germline CDR1 is MGHRA and CDR2 YSYEKL. CDR3 in amino acids: CASSQVTSGGTQYF. The DNA of the CDR3 is TGCGCCAGCAGCCAAGTCACTAGCGGGGGGACGCAGTATTTT.

As DNA, the CDR3 is TGTGCCAGCAGCCCTCTTACGGGGGATACGCAGTATTTT. Protein sequence: CASSPLTGDTQYF. The chain combines TRBV7-2 with TRBJ2-3; tentatively, D is TRBD2 (5 bases). The V end lost 5 bases, the J end lost 6 bases, and 12 bases lay between the germline ends. Germline CDR1 and CDR2: SGHTA and FQGNSA. The CDR3 sequence is 13 residues long.

The chain uses TRBV29-1 and TRBJ2-1; D gene ambiguous. Trimming left V 3 bases short and J 0 bases short, with 18 bases between. Germline V gene data show CDR1 as SQVTM and CDR2 as ANQGSEA. CDR3 length: 17 amino acids. CDR3 DNA: TGCAGCGTTGAGAAAACCCCCAGCCCTGGCTCCTACAATGAGCAGTTCTTC. Translated: CSVEKTPSPGSYNEQFF.

Details on this clonotype: A much larger clone lies one base from this, so it may be a read error. The rearrangement joins TRBV4-1 to TRBJ2-1; D assignment may be TRBD1 or TRBD2 (6 bases each). Looked up from germline, CDR1 is MGHRA and CDR2 is YSYEKL. The CDR3 runs 16 residues. The CDR3 DNA reads as TGCGCCAGCAGCCAAGTAAGGGGGGCGATTAACAATGAGCGGTTCTTC. This gives the protein CASSQVRGAINNERFF.

This clonotype occurred many times. The chain employs TRBV11-2 and TRBJ2-1; possible D gene TRBD2, 6 bases. V was trimmed by 3 bases and J by 10 bases, leaving 19 bases between them. Germline CDR1 is SGHAT and CDR2 is FQNNGV. The CDR3 covers 15 residues. CDR3 bases: TGTGCCAGCAGCTTTCGCGGGGCTGACCGCGAGGAGCAGTTCTTC. Amino acid sequence: CASSFRGADREEQFF.

A few counts support this clonotype. V gene TRBV7-8 combines with J gene TRBJ1-5, with 7 bases lining up with TRBD1. Germline trimming cut 5 bases from V and 7 bases from J; bases unmatched to any gene: 8. The V gene's germline CDR1 is SGHVS and CDR2 FQNEAQ. The CDR3 runs to 14 residues. CDR3 region: CASSRGQVGQPQHF. The CDR3 DNA is TGTGCCAGCAGCCGCGGACAGGTTGGACAGCCCCAGCATTTT.

Comment on this clonotype: It may be a read error: a sequence one base away is much more abundant. The chain employs TRBV29-1 and TRBJ2-5; the D gene is possibly TRBD1 (8 bases). This CDR3 comprises 14 residues. Germline values: CDR1 SQVTM, CDR2 ANQGSEA. This CDR3 reads CSAEFGQGREEQYF. The CDR3 DNA is TGCAGCGCTGAATTCGGACAGGGACGGGAGGAGCAGTACTTC.

This clonotype was counted between two and nine times. This rearrangement joins TRBV5-5 to TRBJ2-3, with 9 bases fitting TRBD2. The germline V gene has CDR1 SGHKS and CDR2 YYEKEE (reference sequence). The CDR3 length is 16 residues. The J segment lost 5 bases and the V segment lost 1 base, leaving 8 bases of the junction unmatched. The CDR3 sequence: CASSLRRGGAEDTQYF. DNA of the CDR3: TGTGCCAGCAGCTTGAGGCGGGGGGGAGCTGAAGATACGCAGTATTTT.

The V and J genes are TRBV9 and TRBJ2-1, with D perhaps matching TRBD2 (6 bases). Gene TRBJ2-7 matches the end of the DNA better, so the J call may be wrong. There are 17 residues in the CDR3. The germline CDR1 and CDR2 sequences are SGDLS and YYNGEE. The DNA of the CDR3 is TGTGCCAGCAGCAGTAGGGTAGGGGAGGTGTCCTACAATGAGCAGTACTTC. Translation gives CASSSRVGEVSYNEQYF.

This clonotype occurred many times. V and J are TRBV7-9 and TRBJ2-7; D unresolved. V was pared by 5 bases and J by 5 bases, with 13 bases between. The CDR3 contains 13 residues. CDR1 and CDR2 (germline): SEHNR, FQNEAQ (reference sequence). CDR3 coding DNA: TGTGCCAGCAGCCTCAGGTCTTCCGACGAGCAGTACTTC. It encodes CASSLRSSDEQYF.

This clonotype was picked up a small number of times. This chain joins TRBV4-2 and TRBJ1-4, with D unclear. Germline V gene data show CDR1 as LGHNA and CDR2 as YNFKEQ. This CDR3 is 16 amino acids long. V was cut by 0 bases and J by 3 bases, with 11 bases left in between. The CDR3 DNA follows: TGTGCCAGCAGCCAAGATGTGGGGAGGGCTAATGAAAAACTGTTTTTT. Translated, it gives CASSQDVGRANEKLFF.

This clonotype occurred a few times. The rearrangement joins TRBV7-2 to TRBJ2-4, with 12 bases lining up with TRBD1. The length of the CDR3 is 17 residues. After removal of 1 base from V and 2 bases from J, the junction contained 3 bases not matched to a gene. From germline, CDR1 is SGHTA and CDR2 FQGNSA. CDR3 region: CASSLGDRGRTKNIQYF. CDR3 coding DNA: TGTGCCAGCAGCTTAGGGGACAGGGGGCGTACCAAAAACATTCAGTACTTC.

With respect to this clonotype: A much larger clone lies one base from this, so it may be a read error. The chain carries TRBV2 and TRBJ2-1; D is unresolved. Germline V lookup: CDR1 SNHLY, CDR2 FYNNEI. V dropped 7 bases and J dropped 10 bases, with 20 bases sitting between them. The CDR3 loop spans 14 amino acids. For the CDR3, the DNA is TGTGCCAGCAATCGCGACGGAATGGTCTACGAGCAGTTCTTC. Its translation is CASNRDGMVYEQFF.

The chain joins TRBV25-1 to TRBJ1-2; possibly TRBD1 for D (5 bases). The germline CDR1 and CDR2 sequences are MGHDK and SYGVNS. V dropped 2 bases and J dropped 6 bases, with 7 bases sitting between them. The CDR3 is 12 residues long. The CDR3 sequence: CASSEGGNGYTF. The CDR3 nucleotides read TGTGCCAGCAGTGAAGGGGGTAATGGCTACACCTTC.

The rearrangement uses TRBV20-1 and TRBJ2-1; TRBD2 aligns across 8 bases. V was pared by 7 bases and J by 4 bases, with 15 bases of the junction left unmatched. The CDR3 extends over 16 amino acids. Germline V gene data show CDR1 as DFQATT and CDR2 as SNEGSKA (reference sequence). The DNA of the CDR3 is TGCAGTGTCTCAACGTCCGGGACTAGGGTTTACAATGAGCAGTTCTTC. The encoded protein is CSVSTSGTRVYNEQFF.

Comment on this clonotype: A single base separates this from a much larger clone, so it may be a read error. V usage is TRBV7-6 and J usage is TRBJ2-1, with D possibly TRBD1 on 6 matching bases. Germline V gene lookup returns CDR1 SGHVS and CDR2 FNYEAQ. The CDR3 consists of 13 residues. CDR3 coding DNA: TGTGCCGGCAGCGGAGACCAGGGGATTGAGCAGTTCTTC. Amino acid sequence: CAGSGDQGIEQFF.